Listed here is a single T cell receptor beta chain. Its target antigen remains unknown. Base qualities are not at hand, and no much larger clone is one base apart. This record comes from a study of T cell changes during pregnancy in multiple sclerosis (dated by TCRdb to 2018 to 2020). With regard to the full study: Changes in the T cell repertoire over the course of pregnancy were examined in this study in women with multiple sclerosis.

The CDR3, cysteine through phenylalanine, is 16 amino acids long. The DNA shown is the 48-base CDR3, in frame from base 1. Compared with germline, V lacks 1 base and J lacks 2 bases; bases without a gene match: 6. The CDR1 and CDR2 encoded by the germline V gene are MNHNS and SASEGT. The receptor library was made with the immunoSEQ multiplex PCR assay. This is the immuneACCESS table as TCRdb keeps it, with only in-frame sequences that have V and J called. A part of the clones is gone; compared with another copy, unresolved V genes explain less than half, and the rest is unexplained. Within this sample are over 90,000 clones, with more than 85% of them counted one time only. The ten biggest clones cover 0.9% to 0.95% of the sample.

This specimen was peripheral blood, taken before pregnancy. The chain links TRBV6-1 with TRBJ2-3; a stretch of 7 junction bases matches TRBD2. The clonotype was recovered from a female donor with multiple sclerosis, enrolled in a pregnancy study. The CDR3: CASSEESAGVTDTQYF. The nucleotide sequence is TGTGCCAGCAGTGAAGAATCGGCGGGAGTCACAGATACGCAGTATTTT.